The subject of this entry is one T cell receptor beta chain. Its target is unknown. The CDR3 consists of 19 residues. V dropped 3 bases and J dropped 8; count of bases not matched to a gene: 16. Germline loops: CDR1 SGDLS, CDR2 YYNGEE. Data came from immunoSEQ multiplex PCR; TCRdb stores just in-frame clones and leaves some out. The repertoire holds 30,000 to 40,000 clones, with around 89% as singletons. The data belong to a study of regulatory and conventional T cells in RAG deficiency. Study-level findings and limits: In Omenn syndrome, Treg and Tconv repertoires overlapped >75%. Shannon entropy fell and Simpson indices rose in RAG-deficient patients. Omenn syndrome and CID/AS patients had 95 to 100-fold fewer unique Treg TCR beta sequences, versus about 10-fold elsewhere.

These data were likewise used in another study, on regulatory T cells. As that report states: Amplification used 52 TRBV primers and 13 TRBJ primers. Patient repertoires had restricted TRB V-J pairs and skewed V and J usage, most in Tregs.

The genes are TRBV9 and TRBJ2-1; 14 bases agree with TRBD2. The sequence came from a human donor in good health. Sequenced material: CD8+ T cells sorted from blood. Written as DNA, the CDR3 is TGTGCCAGCAGCGCCCGGACGACTAGCGGGAGGGGGGATAAGTATGAGCAGTTCTTC. Translated: CASSARTTSGRGDKYEQFF.